These 23 T cell receptor beta chains were all obtained from the same sample, sequenced in a study of blood T cell repertoires in COVID-19. Here immunoSEQ multiplex PCR was the method, and the copy in TCRdb shows in-frame clones only, minus some. The table records 90,000 to 150,000 clones, roughly 84% of them present only once. Sequencing was performed on peripheral blood. Source of these receptors: a man aged 55 to 70 with acute or convalescent COVID-19.

The chain combines TRBV7-9 with TRBJ2-7; possibly TRBD2 for D (6 bases). There are 16 residues in the CDR3. Trimming removed 5 bases from V and 2 bases from J, with 19 bases in between. Germline CDR1 is SEHNR and CDR2 is FQNEAQ (reference sequence). The CDR3 reads CASSPPGGTGAYEQYF. CDR3 coding DNA: TGTGCCAGCAGCCCGCCGGGCGGGACGGGAGCCTACGAGCAGTACTTC.

The chain recombines TRBV28 with TRBJ1-5, with a weak D call TRBD1 (6 bases). CDR1 is MDHEN, CDR2 SYDVKM, per germline. V was shortened by 10 bases and J by 3 bases, with 19 bases between the two germline ends. CDR3 length: 15 residues. The CDR3 DNA reads TGTGCCACCAGCGAGGGGGGGGAATTCAATCAGCCCCAGCATTTT. It yields the protein CATSEGGEFNQPQHF.

J is TRBJ1-2 and V is TRBV7-9; D call uncertain. Trimming took off 1 base at V and 4 bases at J, with 13 bases between the two ends. CDR1 and CDR2 (germline): SEHNR, FQNEAQ (reference sequence). This CDR3 is built from 15 residues. CDR3 in DNA: TGTGCCAGCAGCTTAGATAGCCAAGGAGGCTATGGCTACACCTTC. Translated: CASSLDSQGGYGYTF.

The chain employs TRBV19 and TRBJ1-6, with TRBD1 as a possible D gene (5 bases). Between the trimmed V and J ends, which lost 8 bases and 0 bases, there was a span of 14 bases. This CDR3 contains 16 residues. Germline V gene data show CDR1 as LNHDA and CDR2 as SQIVND (reference sequence). The CDR3 loop reads CASGTTANSYNSPLHF. For the CDR3, the DNA is TGTGCCAGTGGCACGACAGCGAACTCCTATAATTCACCCCTCCACTTT.

Details on this clone: The sample carries other DNA sequences with the same CDR3. The CDR3 nucleotides are TGTGCCATCAGTGATTCCGGGACAGATACGCAGTATTTT. This codes for CAISDSGTDTQYF. This rearrangement joins TRBV10-3 to TRBJ2-3, with D unclear. V was shortened by 3 bases and J by 3 bases, with 7 bases between the two germline ends. Germline V gives CDR1 ENHRY, CDR2 SYGVKD. The CDR3 runs 13 residues.

This chain uses TRBV21-1 with TRBJ2-7; the tabulated D call, TRBD1, remains unverified against the DNA. TRBV21-1 is termed a pseudogene. The CDR3 is made up of 16 amino acids. Written as DNA, the CDR3 is TGTGCCAGCAGCCCCCAAGGTCAGGTTGTGCGCTACGAGCAGTACTTC. It codes for CASSPQGQVVRYEQYF.

The CDR3 region has the DNA TGTGCCAGCAGTTCGCGTCATGAAAAACTGTTTTTT. It is translated as CASSSRHEKLFF. The gene calls are TRBV28 and TRBJ1-4, with no clear D. The CDR3 spans 12 residues. The V gene lost 4 bases and the J gene lost 6 bases, with 6 bases spanning the gap. Germline V lookup: CDR1 MDHEN, CDR2 SYDVKM.

V usage is TRBV7-2 and J usage is TRBJ2-7; the match to TRBD2 covers 15 bases. V lost 4 bases and J lost 0; bases outside the gene matches: 4. Germline CDR1 SGHTA, CDR2 FQGNSA. This CDR3 has 17 residues. The CDR3 DNA sequence: TGTGCCAGCAGCTCGGGACTAGCGGGAGGCCGCTCCTACGAGCAGTACTTC. This gives the protein CASSSGLAGGRSYEQYF.

The J gene is TRBJ2-5, the V gene TRBV5-4; TRBD2 agrees at 12 bases. The germline CDR1 and CDR2 sequences are SGHNT and YYREEE (reference sequence). The CDR3 contains 16 residues. J was trimmed by 0 bases and V by 4 bases; bases with no gene match: 4. CDR3 amino acids: CASSAGTSGHQETQYF. CDR3 sequence (DNA): TGTGCCAGCAGCGCTGGGACTAGCGGGCACCAAGAGACCCAGTACTTC.

The CDR3 bases are TGCAGCGTTACTAGCGGTGGAGGGACCGAGCAGTACTTC. It yields the protein CSVTSGGGTEQYF. The chain employs TRBV29-1 and TRBJ2-7; 8 bases are shared with TRBD2. The CDR3 is 13 amino acids. Germline CDR1 SQVTM, CDR2 ANQGSEA. The J segment lost 6 bases and the V segment lost 5 bases, leaving 9 bases of the junction unmatched.

This clone was counted only a few times. The CDR3 coding sequence is TGTGCCAGCAGCTTAGGAGGGAGTTGGGATACGCAGTATTTT. This gives the protein CASSLGGSWDTQYF. The rearrangement joins TRBV7-3 to TRBJ2-3, with D possibly matching TRBD2 (6 bases). CDR1 and CDR2 (germline): SGHTA, FQGTGA. V was pared by 2 bases and J by 6 bases, with 12 bases between. The CDR3 runs to 14 residues.

This chain uses TRBV6-6 with TRBJ1-2; D is unclear. The CDR3 has 11 amino acids. The V and J ends lost 9 bases and 6 bases respectively, with 11 bases between them. Germline V CDR1 and CDR2: MNHNY, SVGAGI (reference sequence). CDR3 in amino acids: CASLHEDGYTF. The CDR3 DNA is TGTGCCAGTCTTCATGAGGATGGCTACACCTTC.

The rearrangement links TRBV29-1 to TRBJ2-6, with D possibly being TRBD2 (7 bases). V was clipped by 5 bases and J by 6 bases, with 14 bases between them. CDR3 size: 14 residues. CDR1 SQVTM and CDR2 ANQGSEA come from the germline V gene. The CDR3 protein is CSVRGGAEANVLTF. The DNA for the CDR3 is TGCAGCGTTAGGGGGGGGGCTGAGGCCAACGTCCTGACTTTC.

This clone occurred a few times. This chain joins TRBV28 and TRBJ2-7; 12 bases map to TRBD2. The CDR3 is 15 residues long. Germline CDR1 reads MDHEN; CDR2 reads SYDVKM. V shed 4 bases, J shed 2 bases, and the junction held 3 bases outside the gene matches. DNA of the CDR3: TGTGCCAGCAGTTCCGGACTAGCGGGGACCTACGAGCAGTACTTC. Translated, it gives CASSSGLAGTYEQYF. Combining the CDR3 with reference TRBV28 and TRBJ2-7 gives the whole variable domain DVKVTQSSRYLVKRTGEKVFLECVQDMDHENMFWYRQDPGLGLRLIYFSYDVKMKEKGDIPEGYSVSREKKERFSLILESASTNQTSMYLCASSSGLAGTYEQYFGPGTRLTVT.

V and J are TRBV28 and TRBJ1-5; D is uncertain. CDR1 is MDHEN, CDR2 SYDVKM, per germline. V lost 5 bases and J lost 6, with 11 bases in between. This CDR3 contains 13 residues. The CDR3 loop is CASSRPVLQPQHF. CDR3 nucleotides: TGTGCCAGCAGTCGTCCCGTTCTTCAGCCCCAGCATTTT.

The V and J genes are TRBV10-2 and TRBJ2-1, with 10 bases aligning to TRBD2. Germline values: CDR1 WSHSY, CDR2 SAAADI. V trimming: 7 bases; J trimming: 5 bases; junction bases outside the gene matches: 8. The CDR3 sequence is 15 residues long. In DNA form, the CDR3 reads TGCGCCAGCATTAAAGCTAGCGGGAGTCACAATGAGCAGTTCTTC. Protein sequence: CASIKASGSHNEQFF.

The V gene is TRBV28, the J gene TRBJ1-2; TRBD1 agrees at 7 bases. Germline CDR1 and CDR2: MDHEN and SYDVKM. The CDR3 is made up of 16 amino acids. Trimming removed 1 base from V and 0 bases from J; junction bases left unmatched: 5. CDR3 region: CASSLYGTAPNYGYTF. The DNA for the CDR3 is TGTGCCAGCAGTTTATACGGGACAGCGCCTAACTATGGCTACACCTTC.

This sequence joins TRBV5-1 and TRBJ2-3; D possibly corresponds to TRBD2 (5 bases). CDR1 is SGHRS and CDR2 is YFSETQ in the germline V gene. This CDR3 comprises 14 residues. V dropped 1 base and J dropped 1 base, with 7 bases sitting between them. In DNA form, the CDR3 reads TGCGCCAGCAGCTTGTGGGGAGGCACAGATACGCAGTATTTT. It codes for CASSLWGGTDTQYF. Based on the CDR3 plus reference TRBV5-1 and TRBJ2-3, the full variable domain is KAGVTQTPRYLIKTRGQQVTLSCSPISGHRSVSWYQQTPGQGLQFLFEYFSETQRNKGNFPGRFSGRQFSNSRSEMNVSTLELGDSALYLCASSLWGGTDTQYFGPGTRLTVL.

The genes are TRBV7-8 and TRBJ2-1; D is uncertain. Germline CDR1 SGHVS, CDR2 FQNEAQ. V lost 4 bases to trimming and J lost 9 bases, with 7 bases between them. The CDR3 covers 11 residues. The CDR3 nucleotides are TGTGCCAGCAGCTCGTCAGGTGAGCAGTTCTTC. This sequence encodes CASSSSGEQFF.

This chain uses TRBV27 with TRBJ2-1, with 8 bases matching TRBD2. CDR3 length equals 17 residues. Germline CDR1 and CDR2: MNHEY and SMNVEV (reference sequence). V dropped 5 bases and J dropped 10; count of bases not matched to a gene: 19. The CDR3 protein is CASSPHRTSSGRGEQFF. CDR3 DNA sequence: TGTGCCAGCAGTCCCCATCGGACTAGCTCGGGAAGGGGCGAGCAGTTCTTC.

V usage is TRBV28 and J usage is TRBJ1-5; possibly TRBD1 for D (5 bases). This CDR3 is built from 15 residues. From germline, CDR1 is MDHEN and CDR2 SYDVKM. The germline V and J ends were trimmed by 6 bases and 2 bases, with 14 bases remaining between them. CDR3 protein: CASRSGGGGNQPQHF. For the CDR3, the DNA is TGTGCCAGCAGGTCCGGCGGGGGGGGCAATCAGCCCCAGCATTTT.

CDR3 region: CASSLGQGNTEAFF. CDR3 bases: TGTGCCAGCAGCTTAGGACAGGGTAACACTGAAGCTTTCTTT. This sequence joins TRBV11-2 and TRBJ1-1; TRBD1 matches 7 bases. The J segment lost 2 bases and the V segment lost 1 base, leaving 1 base of the junction unmatched. Germline assignment: CDR1 SGHAT and CDR2 FQNNGV. This CDR3 has 14 amino acids.

J is TRBJ1-4 and V is TRBV7-2; 8 bases match TRBD1. The CDR3 has 15 residues. J lost 7 bases, V lost 5 bases, and 9 bases had no gene match. Germline V gene sequence: CDR1 SGHTA, CDR2 FQGNSA. CDR3 in amino acids: CASSLGQGGSEKLFF. The CDR3 coding sequence is TGTGCCAGCAGCCTCGGACAGGGAGGGAGTGAAAAACTGTTTTTT.